A selection of T cell receptor beta chains follows, all from one sample in a study of tumor-infiltrating lymphocytes in primary liver carcinoma. TCRdb processed the multiplex PCR reads anew with MiXCR; each CDR3 protein has one entry. Among 150,000 to 200,000 distinct CDR3 sequences listed, over 45% were seen once. Sequenced input: peripheral blood. The receptors here all came from a man aged 35 to 55 with primary liver carcinoma and hepatitis B virus infection. The CDR3 runs from the conserved cysteine through the conserved F or W. Each record gives: CDR3 DNA, CDR3 protein, D gene, CDR3 length, J gene, V gene, clone size. The D gene is left open where the match is weak. The listing skips clone size in some rows; elsewhere it reads once, few, many or a size class.

CDR3nt: TGTGCCAGCACCCCGGGGACAGGGGACTACAATGAGCAGTTCTTC
CDR3aa: CASTPGTGDYNEQFF
d_gene: TRBD1
len: 15
j_gene: TRBJ2-1
v_gene: TRBV11-2
abundance: many

CDR3nt: TGTGCCAGCAGCCATCTCCGAGAGACCCAGTACTTC
CDR3aa: CASSHLRETQYF
d_gene: -
len: 12
j_gene: TRBJ2-5
v_gene: TRBV11-2
abundance: many

CDR3nt: TGCACCGTTGAAAAGGGAAGGGGCACTGAAGCTTTCTTT
CDR3aa: CTVEKGRGTEAFF
d_gene: -
len: 13
j_gene: TRBJ1-1
v_gene: TRBV29-1
abundance: once

CDR3nt: TGTGCCAGCAGTTTAGAGGGTCTGAGTAGCGGGTCCTACGAGCAGTACTTC
CDR3aa: CASSLEGLSSGSYEQYF
d_gene: TRBD2
len: 17
j_gene: TRBJ2-7
v_gene: TRBV11-2
abundance: -

CDR3nt: TGTGCCAGCAGAGCGGGGGGAGAAGGGGGCACTGAAGCTTTCTTT
CDR3aa: CASRAGGEGGTEAFF
d_gene: -
len: 15
j_gene: TRBJ1-1
v_gene: TRBV5-6
abundance: few

CDR3nt: TGTGCCAGCAGGGACGGTGGGCAGCCCCAGCATTTT
CDR3aa: CASRDGGQPQHF
d_gene: -
len: 12
j_gene: TRBJ1-5
v_gene: TRBV12-3/TRBV12-4
abundance: many

CDR3nt: TGTGCCAGCAGCCAAGATGGTGATGAGGCACTCTACGAGCAGTACTTC
CDR3aa: CASSQDGDEALYEQYF
d_gene: -
len: 16
j_gene: TRBJ2-7
v_gene: TRBV4-2
abundance: -

CDR3nt: TGCGCCAGCAGCTTGAACACAGGGGGCGGACAGCCCCAGCATTTT
CDR3aa: CASSLNTGGGQPQHF
d_gene: TRBD1
len: 15
j_gene: TRBJ1-5
v_gene: TRBV5-1
abundance: -

CDR3nt: TGTGCCAGCAGCTTACGGTTCGGAAACACCATATATTTT
CDR3aa: CASSLRFGNTIYF
d_gene: -
len: 13
j_gene: TRBJ1-3
v_gene: TRBV11-2
abundance: many

CDR3nt: TGTGCCAGTAGCGAAGGGACTAGAGGTAGCACAGATACGCAGTATTTT
CDR3aa: CASSEGTRGSTDTQYF
d_gene: TRBD2
len: 16
j_gene: TRBJ2-3
v_gene: TRBV11-2
abundance: -

CDR3nt: TGTGCCAGCAACATCGAGGGCACTGAAGCTTTCTTT
CDR3aa: CASNIEGTEAFF
d_gene: -
len: 12
j_gene: TRBJ1-1
v_gene: TRBV12-3/TRBV12-4
abundance: -

CDR3nt: TGTGCCAGCAGCTTAGGTATCAGGGGACCCTACGAGCAGTACTTC
CDR3aa: CASSLGIRGPYEQYF
d_gene: -
len: 15
j_gene: TRBJ2-7
v_gene: TRBV11-2
abundance: -

CDR3nt: TGTGCCATCAGTGAGCCCGAGAGGGGAAGTGAGCAGTTCTTC
CDR3aa: CAISEPERGSEQFF
d_gene: -
len: 14
j_gene: TRBJ2-1
v_gene: TRBV10-3
abundance: -

CDR3nt: TGTGCAAGCAGCTTGGATACCGGACTAGCCATGGGTGGGCAGCTCTTC
CDR3aa: CASSLDTGLAMGGQLF
d_gene: TRBD2
len: 16
j_gene: TRBJ2-1
v_gene: TRBV11-2
abundance: -

CDR3nt: TGCGCCAGCAGTTACTCTCCGGGTACAAGTTCACCCCTCCACTTT
CDR3aa: CASSYSPGTSSPLHF
d_gene: -
len: 15
j_gene: TRBJ1-6
v_gene: TRBV6-5
abundance: -

CDR3nt: TGTGCCAGCAGACCGTCAGGCATCAATGAAAAACTGTTTTTT
CDR3aa: CASRPSGINEKLFF
d_gene: -
len: 14
j_gene: TRBJ1-4
v_gene: TRBV5-5
abundance: few

CDR3nt: TGTGCCAGCAGTTTAAACCGCTATGGCTACACCTTC
CDR3aa: CASSLNRYGYTF
d_gene: -
len: 12
j_gene: TRBJ1-2
v_gene: TRBV28
abundance: -

CDR3nt: TGTGCCAGCAGCCGGGACAGGTACTACGAGCAATACTTC
CDR3aa: CASSRDRYYEQYF
d_gene: TRBD1
len: 13
j_gene: TRBJ2-7
v_gene: TRBV7-8
abundance: -

CDR3nt: TGTGCCAGCAGCTTGGGGGGACAGGGGAGCAATCAGCCCCAGCATTTT
CDR3aa: CASSLGGQGSNQPQHF
d_gene: TRBD1
len: 16
j_gene: TRBJ1-5
v_gene: TRBV5-4
abundance: many

CDR3nt: TGTGCCAGCAGATCAGATTACAATGAGCAGTTCTTC
CDR3aa: CASRSDYNEQFF
d_gene: -
len: 12
j_gene: TRBJ2-1
v_gene: TRBV6-1
abundance: -

CDR3nt: TGCAGCGTTAAACAGGGCTCCTACAATGAGCAGTTCTTC
CDR3aa: CSVKQGSYNEQFF
d_gene: -
len: 13
j_gene: TRBJ2-1
v_gene: TRBV29-1
abundance: few

CDR3nt: TGCGGCGACTTCGGGGTAGGAGGCTACACCTTC
CDR3aa: CGDFGVGGYTF
d_gene: -
len: 11
j_gene: TRBJ1-2
v_gene: TRBV29-1
abundance: -

CDR3nt: TGTGCCAGCAGTCTCTCACAGGGTAATGGCTACACCTTC
CDR3aa: CASSLSQGNGYTF
d_gene: -
len: 13
j_gene: TRBJ1-2
v_gene: TRBV28
abundance: -

CDR3nt: TGTGCCAGCAGCTCCACGACTAGGTGGGACGAGCAGTACTTC
CDR3aa: CASSSTTRWDEQYF
d_gene: -
len: 14
j_gene: TRBJ2-7
v_gene: TRBV7-9
abundance: -

CDR3nt: TGTGCCAGCAGTTACCTGCGGGACAGGGGGAGCGTCGGATATTTT
CDR3aa: CASSYLRDRGSVGYF
d_gene: TRBD1
len: 15
j_gene: TRBJ1-3
v_gene: TRBV6-6
abundance: -

CDR3nt: TGTGCCAGCAGTTACTCTGCTGCCCGCGAGCAGTTCTTC
CDR3aa: CASSYSAAREQFF
d_gene: -
len: 13
j_gene: TRBJ2-1
v_gene: TRBV6-5
abundance: -

CDR3nt: TGTGCCAGCAGAGCCGGACAGGCGCTTGGAGCTTTCTTT
CDR3aa: CASRAGQALGAFF
d_gene: TRBD1
len: 13
j_gene: TRBJ1-1
v_gene: TRBV5-6
abundance: few

CDR3nt: TGCGTCAGCAGCCAAGTAACAGGGGACGGCTACACCTTC
CDR3aa: CVSSQVTGDGYTF
d_gene: TRBD1
len: 13
j_gene: TRBJ1-2
v_gene: TRBV4-1
abundance: -

CDR3nt: TGTGCCAGTATCCTGCGGACCCCCGCCAATGAGCAGTTCTTC
CDR3aa: CASILRTPANEQFF
d_gene: -
len: 14
j_gene: TRBJ2-1
v_gene: TRBV11-1
abundance: -

CDR3nt: TGCGCCAGCAACCAAGGGACAGGGGAAGGGGCCAACGTCCTGACTTTC
CDR3aa: CASNQGTGEGANVLTF
d_gene: TRBD1
len: 16
j_gene: TRBJ2-6
v_gene: TRBV4-1
abundance: -

CDR3nt: TGTGCCAGCAGCTTAGGAGGCGGGAAAAGCTACGAGCAGTACTTC
CDR3aa: CASSLGGGKSYEQYF
d_gene: -
len: 15
j_gene: TRBJ2-7
v_gene: TRBV11-2
abundance: -

CDR3nt: TGTGCCAGCAGTTTCTCCTCGGACAGGCTCAATACGCAGTATTTT
CDR3aa: CASSFSSDRLNTQYF
d_gene: TRBD1
len: 15
j_gene: TRBJ2-3
v_gene: TRBV12-3/TRBV12-4
abundance: few

CDR3nt: TGCAGCGTTGAAAATAGCGGGAGGGCCCCCGGGGAGCTGTTTTTT
CDR3aa: CSVENSGRAPGELFF
d_gene: TRBD2
len: 15
j_gene: TRBJ2-2
v_gene: TRBV29-1
abundance: -

CDR3nt: TGTGCCAGTAGCCTCGCCCGACCCGCCTATGAGCAGTTCTTC
CDR3aa: CASSLARPAYEQFF
d_gene: -
len: 14
j_gene: TRBJ2-1
v_gene: TRBV11-2
abundance: -

CDR3nt: TGCGCCAGCAGCCAAAGACAGAGCTACAGCTCCTACAATGAGCAGTTCTTC
CDR3aa: CASSQRQSYSSYNEQFF
d_gene: -
len: 17
j_gene: TRBJ2-1
v_gene: TRBV4-1
abundance: few

CDR3nt: TGCAGCGTTAGTCCCGGGCGGGGTGGCTACACCTTC
CDR3aa: CSVSPGRGGYTF
d_gene: -
len: 12
j_gene: TRBJ1-2
v_gene: TRBV29-1
abundance: few

CDR3nt: TGCAGTACTCTTCGGTTTTCCTACGAGCAGTACTTC
CDR3aa: CSTLRFSYEQYF
d_gene: -
len: 12
j_gene: TRBJ2-7
v_gene: TRBV20-1
abundance: -

CDR3nt: TGTGCCAGCAGCTTGGTTGGACTAGCGAGCGGGGAGCTGTTTTTT
CDR3aa: CASSLVGLASGELFF
d_gene: TRBD2
len: 15
j_gene: TRBJ2-2
v_gene: TRBV5-4
abundance: -

CDR3nt: TGTGCCAGCAGCTCTACAGGGGGAGGAGGCTACGAGCAGTACTTC
CDR3aa: CASSSTGGGGYEQYF
d_gene: TRBD1
len: 15
j_gene: TRBJ2-7
v_gene: TRBV7-8
abundance: once

CDR3nt: TGTGCCAGGAGCCTGACCGAGGTAGCGGGAGGCTACGAGCAGTACTTC
CDR3aa: CARSLTEVAGGYEQYF
d_gene: TRBD2
len: 16
j_gene: TRBJ2-7
v_gene: TRBV11-2
abundance: -

CDR3nt: TGCGCCAGCAGCTTGAGCTTCACGAACACCGGGGAGCTGTTTTTT
CDR3aa: CASSLSFTNTGELFF
d_gene: -
len: 15
j_gene: TRBJ2-2
v_gene: TRBV5-1
abundance: few

CDR3nt: TGTGCCACCAGTGATGCTGACAGGGGACAGAGTCAGGCCCAGCATTTT
CDR3aa: CATSDADRGQSQAQHF
d_gene: TRBD1
len: 16
j_gene: TRBJ1-5
v_gene: TRBV24-1
abundance: once

CDR3nt: TGTGTCAGCTCACCACCTGATAGGACAGGGGGCAATGAGCAGTTCTTC
CDR3aa: CVSSPPDRTGGNEQFF
d_gene: TRBD1
len: 16
j_gene: TRBJ2-1
v_gene: TRBV18
abundance: -

CDR3nt: TGTGCCAGTAGTATAGACCAACAGAACACTGAAGCTTTCTTT
CDR3aa: CASSIDQQNTEAFF
d_gene: -
len: 14
j_gene: TRBJ1-1
v_gene: TRBV19
abundance: -

CDR3nt: TGTACCAGCAGCTTAGAGGGCTTGATGGAGAGTAATGGGCAGCTCTTC
CDR3aa: CTSSLEGLMESNGQLF
d_gene: -
len: 16
j_gene: TRBJ2-1
v_gene: TRBV11-2
abundance: -

CDR3nt: TGCTCCAGCAGCCAAGATTTGGACAGGGGCAGTTCACCCTTCCACTTT
CDR3aa: CSSSQDLDRGSSPFHF
d_gene: TRBD1
len: 16
j_gene: TRBJ1-6
v_gene: TRBV4-1
abundance: -

CDR3nt: TGTGCCAGCAGCTTACTGCTAGCGGATTACAATGAGCAGTTCTTC
CDR3aa: CASSLLLADYNEQFF
d_gene: TRBD2
len: 15
j_gene: TRBJ2-1
v_gene: TRBV7-3
abundance: few